This T cell receptor beta chain is drawn from a study of blood T cell repertoires in COVID-19. Whole-study context: The United States, Italy and Spain were the sources of the acute and convalescent COVID-19 samples. PBMCs, B-cell-depleted T cells, or T cells were the source of the cDNA or gDNA that made up the material.

Authors' methods: Reference gene primer amplification yielded estimated nucleated cell counts. Using immunoSEQ multiplex PCR, the repertoire was profiled, and TCRdb retains in-frame clones only, with some absent. V and J calls and clone size are copied from that table; D and trimming were computed from the DNA. The sample contains under 300,000 clones, roughly four fifths of which appear only once. CDR3 length: 17 amino acids. The receptor was derived from a woman older than 75 with acute or convalescent COVID-19. The source material was peripheral blood. The J gene is TRBJ2-3, the V gene TRBV21-1; the table's D call, TRBD2, was not checked against the DNA. TRBV21-1 is a known pseudogene. CDR3 amino acids: CASSKSGLAGGTDTQYF. In DNA form, the CDR3 reads TGTGCCAGCAGCAAAAGTGGACTAGCGGGGGGCACAGATACGCAGTATTTT.